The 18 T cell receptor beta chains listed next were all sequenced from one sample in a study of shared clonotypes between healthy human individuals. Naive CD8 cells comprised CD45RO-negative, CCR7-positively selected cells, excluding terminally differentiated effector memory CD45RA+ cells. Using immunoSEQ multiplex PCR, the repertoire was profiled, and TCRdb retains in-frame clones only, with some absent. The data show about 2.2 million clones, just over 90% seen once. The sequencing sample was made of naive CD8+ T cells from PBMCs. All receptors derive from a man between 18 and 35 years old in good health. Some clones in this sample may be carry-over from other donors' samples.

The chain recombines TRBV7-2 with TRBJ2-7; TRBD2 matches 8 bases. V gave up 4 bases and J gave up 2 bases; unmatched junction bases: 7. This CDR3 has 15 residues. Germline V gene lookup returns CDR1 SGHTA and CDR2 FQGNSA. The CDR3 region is CASSSGGERAYEQYF. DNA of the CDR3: TGTGCCAGCAGCTCGGGGGGGGAGCGGGCCTACGAGCAGTACTTC. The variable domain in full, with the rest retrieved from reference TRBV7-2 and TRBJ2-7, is GAGVSQSPSNKVTEKGKDVELRCDPISGHTALYWYRQSLGQGLEFLIYFQGNSAPDKSGLPSDRFSAERTGGSVSTLTIQRTQQEDSAVYLCASSSGGERAYEQYFGPGTRLTVT.

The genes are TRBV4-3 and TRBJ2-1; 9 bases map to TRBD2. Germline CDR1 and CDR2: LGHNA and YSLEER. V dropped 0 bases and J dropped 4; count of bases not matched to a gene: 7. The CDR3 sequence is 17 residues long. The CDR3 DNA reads TGCGCCAGCAGCCAAGACACCCCTAGCGGGACGTACAATGAGCAGTTCTTC. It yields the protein CASSQDTPSGTYNEQFF.

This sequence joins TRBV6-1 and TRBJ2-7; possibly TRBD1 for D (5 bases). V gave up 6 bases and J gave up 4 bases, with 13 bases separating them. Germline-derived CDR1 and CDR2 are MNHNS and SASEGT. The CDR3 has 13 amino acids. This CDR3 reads CASRGKGRYEQYF. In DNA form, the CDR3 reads TGTGCCAGCAGGGGAAAGGGGCGGTACGAGCAGTACTTC.

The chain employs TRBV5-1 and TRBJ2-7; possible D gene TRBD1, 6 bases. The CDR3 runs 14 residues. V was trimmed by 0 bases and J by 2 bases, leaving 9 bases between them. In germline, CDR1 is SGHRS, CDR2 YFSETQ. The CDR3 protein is CASSLDTGTYEQYF. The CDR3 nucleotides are TGCGCCAGCAGCTTGGATACAGGGACCTACGAGCAGTACTTC.

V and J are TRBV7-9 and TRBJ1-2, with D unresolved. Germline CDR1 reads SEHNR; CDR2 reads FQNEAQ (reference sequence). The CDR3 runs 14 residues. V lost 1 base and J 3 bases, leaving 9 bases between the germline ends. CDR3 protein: CASSLVTAHYGYTF. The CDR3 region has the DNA TGTGCCAGCAGCTTAGTCACGGCTCACTATGGCTACACCTTC.

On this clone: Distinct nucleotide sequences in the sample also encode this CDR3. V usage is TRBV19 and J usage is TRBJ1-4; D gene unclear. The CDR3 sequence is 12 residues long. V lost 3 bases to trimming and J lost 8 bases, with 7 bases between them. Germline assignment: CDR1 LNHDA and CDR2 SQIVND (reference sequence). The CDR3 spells CASSISGEKLFF. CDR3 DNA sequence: TGTGCCAGTAGTATCTCCGGGGAAAAACTGTTTTTT.

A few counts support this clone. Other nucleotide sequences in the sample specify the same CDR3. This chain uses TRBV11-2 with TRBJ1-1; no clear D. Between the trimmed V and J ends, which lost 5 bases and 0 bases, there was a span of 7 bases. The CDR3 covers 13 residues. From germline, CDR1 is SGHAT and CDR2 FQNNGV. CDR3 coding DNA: TGTGCCAGCAGCCTGGGCCTGAACACTGAAGCTTTCTTT. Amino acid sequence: CASSLGLNTEAFF.

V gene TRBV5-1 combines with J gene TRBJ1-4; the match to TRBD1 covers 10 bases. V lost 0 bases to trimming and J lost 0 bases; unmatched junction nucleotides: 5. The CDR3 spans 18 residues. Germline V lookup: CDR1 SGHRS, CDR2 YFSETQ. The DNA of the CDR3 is TGCGCCAGCAGCTTGGGGCCGGGACAGGGGCCAACTAATGAAAAACTGTTTTTT. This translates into CASSLGPGQGPTNEKLFF.

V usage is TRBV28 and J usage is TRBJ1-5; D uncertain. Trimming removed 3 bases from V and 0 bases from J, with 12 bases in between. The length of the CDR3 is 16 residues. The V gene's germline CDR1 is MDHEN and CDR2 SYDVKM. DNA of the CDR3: TGTGCCAGCAGTTTGTCGGCAGGCCTTAGCAATCAGCCCCAGCATTTT. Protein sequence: CASSLSAGLSNQPQHF. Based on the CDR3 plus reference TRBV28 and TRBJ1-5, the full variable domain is DVKVTQSSRYLVKRTGEKVFLECVQDMDHENMFWYRQDPGLGLRLIYFSYDVKMKEKGDIPEGYSVSREKKERFSLILESASTNQTSMYLCASSLSAGLSNQPQHFGDGTRLSIL.

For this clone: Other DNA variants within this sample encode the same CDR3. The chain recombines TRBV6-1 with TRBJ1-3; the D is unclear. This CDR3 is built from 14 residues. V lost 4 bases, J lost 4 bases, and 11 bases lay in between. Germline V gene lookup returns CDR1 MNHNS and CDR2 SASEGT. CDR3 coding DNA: TGTGCCAGCAGTGGCCGCGGGTCAGGAAACACCATATATTTT. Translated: CASSGRGSGNTIYF.

Here the CDR3 reads CASSETGAYEQYF. Written as DNA, the CDR3 is TGTGCCAGCAGCGAAACAGGGGCCTACGAGCAGTACTTC. The chain employs TRBV7-9 and TRBJ2-7; 7 nucleotides match TRBD1. In germline, CDR1 is SEHNR, CDR2 FQNEAQ (reference sequence). This CDR3 spans 13 amino acids. With V trimmed by 5 bases and J by 2 bases, 3 bases remained unmatched.

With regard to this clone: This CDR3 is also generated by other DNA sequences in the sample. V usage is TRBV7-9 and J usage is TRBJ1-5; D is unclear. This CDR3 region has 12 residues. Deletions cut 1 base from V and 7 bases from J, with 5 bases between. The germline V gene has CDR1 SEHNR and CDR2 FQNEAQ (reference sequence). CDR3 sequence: CASSLVGQPQHF. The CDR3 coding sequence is TGTGCCAGCAGCTTAGTTGGACAGCCCCAGCATTTT.

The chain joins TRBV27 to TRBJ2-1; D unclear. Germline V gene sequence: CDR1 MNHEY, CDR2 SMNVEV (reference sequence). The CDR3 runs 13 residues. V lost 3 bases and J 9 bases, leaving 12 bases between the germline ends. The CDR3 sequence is CASSFFWGREQFF. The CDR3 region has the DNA TGTGCCAGCAGTTTCTTTTGGGGTCGTGAGCAGTTCTTC.

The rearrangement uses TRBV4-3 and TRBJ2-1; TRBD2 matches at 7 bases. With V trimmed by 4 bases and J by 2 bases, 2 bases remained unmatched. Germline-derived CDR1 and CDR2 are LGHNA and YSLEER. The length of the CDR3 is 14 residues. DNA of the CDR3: TGCGCCAGCAGCCTCGGACTAGCCTACAATGAGCAGTTCTTC. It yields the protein CASSLGLAYNEQFF.

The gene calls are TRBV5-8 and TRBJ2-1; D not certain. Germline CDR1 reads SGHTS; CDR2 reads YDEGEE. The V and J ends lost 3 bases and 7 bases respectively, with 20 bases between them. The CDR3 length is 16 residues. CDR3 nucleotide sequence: TGTGCCAGCAGCTCCCGACGGAATATGAAGGGAAATGAGCAGTTCTTC. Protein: CASSSRRNMKGNEQFF.

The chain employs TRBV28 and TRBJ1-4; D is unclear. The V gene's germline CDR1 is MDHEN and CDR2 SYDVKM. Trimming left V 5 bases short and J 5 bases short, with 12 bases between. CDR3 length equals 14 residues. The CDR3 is CASSLPPGNEKLFF. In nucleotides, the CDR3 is TGTGCCAGCAGTCTCCCCCCGGGGAATGAAAAACTGTTTTTT.

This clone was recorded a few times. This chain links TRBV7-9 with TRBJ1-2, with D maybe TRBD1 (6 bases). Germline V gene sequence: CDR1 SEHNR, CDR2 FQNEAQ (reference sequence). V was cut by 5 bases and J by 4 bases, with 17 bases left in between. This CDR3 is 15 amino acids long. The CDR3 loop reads CASSPGQGQGYGYTF. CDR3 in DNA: TGTGCCAGCAGCCCAGGCCAGGGGCAGGGCTATGGCTACACCTTC.

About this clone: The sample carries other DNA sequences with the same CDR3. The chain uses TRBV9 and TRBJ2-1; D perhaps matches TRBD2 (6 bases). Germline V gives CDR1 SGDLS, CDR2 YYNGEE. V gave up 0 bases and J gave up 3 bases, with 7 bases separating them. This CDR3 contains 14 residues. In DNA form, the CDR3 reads TGTGCCAGCAGCGTAGGGGGACTCTACAATGAGCAGTTCTTC. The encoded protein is CASSVGGLYNEQFF.